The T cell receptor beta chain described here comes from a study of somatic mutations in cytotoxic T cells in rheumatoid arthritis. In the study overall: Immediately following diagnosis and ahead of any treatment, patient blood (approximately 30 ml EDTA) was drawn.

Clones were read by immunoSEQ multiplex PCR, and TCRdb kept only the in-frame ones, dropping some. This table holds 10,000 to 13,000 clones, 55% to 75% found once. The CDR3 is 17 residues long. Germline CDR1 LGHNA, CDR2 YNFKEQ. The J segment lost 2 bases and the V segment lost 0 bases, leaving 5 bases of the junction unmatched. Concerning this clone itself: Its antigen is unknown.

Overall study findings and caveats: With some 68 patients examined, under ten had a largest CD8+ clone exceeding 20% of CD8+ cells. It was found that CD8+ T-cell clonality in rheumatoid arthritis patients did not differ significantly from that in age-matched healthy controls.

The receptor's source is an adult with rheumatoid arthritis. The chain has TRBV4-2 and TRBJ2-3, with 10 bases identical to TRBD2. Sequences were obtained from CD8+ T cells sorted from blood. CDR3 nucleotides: TGTGCCAGCAGCCAAGAGGGACTAGCGCGTGCCACAGATACGCAGTATTTT. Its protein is CASSQEGLARATDTQYF.